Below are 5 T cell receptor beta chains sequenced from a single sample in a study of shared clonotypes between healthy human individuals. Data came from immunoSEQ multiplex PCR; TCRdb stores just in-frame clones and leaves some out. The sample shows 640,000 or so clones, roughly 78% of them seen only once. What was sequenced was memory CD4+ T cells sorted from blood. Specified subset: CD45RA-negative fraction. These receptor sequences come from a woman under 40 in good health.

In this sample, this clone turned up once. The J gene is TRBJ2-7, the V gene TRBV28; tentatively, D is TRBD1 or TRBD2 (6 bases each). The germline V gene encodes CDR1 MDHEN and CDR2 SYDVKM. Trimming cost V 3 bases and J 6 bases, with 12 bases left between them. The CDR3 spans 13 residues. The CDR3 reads CASSFGGRGEQYF. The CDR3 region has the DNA TGTGCCAGCAGTTTCGGGGGCCGAGGCGAGCAGTACTTC.

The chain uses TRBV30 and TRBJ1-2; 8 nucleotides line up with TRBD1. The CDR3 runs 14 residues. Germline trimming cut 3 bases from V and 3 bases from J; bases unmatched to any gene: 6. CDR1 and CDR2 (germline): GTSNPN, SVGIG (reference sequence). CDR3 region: CAWRWAGGDYGYTF. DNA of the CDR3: TGTGCCTGGAGATGGGCAGGGGGCGACTATGGCTACACCTTC. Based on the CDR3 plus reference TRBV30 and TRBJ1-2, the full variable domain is SQTIHQWPATLVQPVGSPLSLECTVEGTSNPNLYWYRQAAGRGLQLLFYSVGIGQISSEVPQNLSASRPQDRQFILSSKKLLLSDSGFYLCAWRWAGGDYGYTFGSGTRLTVV.

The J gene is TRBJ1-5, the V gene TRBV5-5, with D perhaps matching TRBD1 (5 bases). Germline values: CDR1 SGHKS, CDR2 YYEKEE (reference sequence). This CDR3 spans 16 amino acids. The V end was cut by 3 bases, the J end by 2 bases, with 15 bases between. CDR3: CASSYGGRGGNQPQHF. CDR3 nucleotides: TGTGCCAGCAGCTATGGAGGTAGGGGCGGCAATCAGCCCCAGCATTTT.

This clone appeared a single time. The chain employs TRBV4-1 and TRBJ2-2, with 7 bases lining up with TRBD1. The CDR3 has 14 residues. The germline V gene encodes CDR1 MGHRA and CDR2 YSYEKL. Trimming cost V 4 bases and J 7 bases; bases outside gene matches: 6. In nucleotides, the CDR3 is TGCGCCAGCAGCCGTTCACAGGGGAGCGGGGAGCTGTTTTTT. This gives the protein CASSRSQGSGELFF.

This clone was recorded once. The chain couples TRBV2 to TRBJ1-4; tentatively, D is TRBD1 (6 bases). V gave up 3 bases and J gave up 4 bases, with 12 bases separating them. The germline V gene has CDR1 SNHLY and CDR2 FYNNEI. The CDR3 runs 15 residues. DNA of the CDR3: TGTGCCAGCAGTGATTGGAGGGACAATAATGAAAAACTGTTTTTT. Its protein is CASSDWRDNNEKLFF.